These T cell receptor beta chains were read from a single sample in a study of control samples from healthy donors and cancer patients. Some clones are missing from TCRdb's copy, which holds only in-frame ones; the method was immunoSEQ multiplex PCR. The sample contains over 110,000 clones, roughly nine tenths of which appear only once. Source material: blood. The receptors stem from a woman aged 30 to 39 in good health. The CDR3 runs from the conserved cysteine through the conserved F or W. Each record gives: J gene, D gene, V gene, clone size, CDR3 protein, CDR3 DNA. D genes are given only for firm matches. A clone size is listed for some rows: how often the clone was seen (once, few, many), or a class if it is expanded.

J gene: TRBJ1-6; D gene: -; V gene: TRBV30; clone size: -; CDR3 protein: CAWSMGRADFPLHF; CDR3 DNA: TGTGCCTGGAGTATGGGGCGGGCTGACTTCCCCCTCCACTTT
J gene: TRBJ1-6; D gene: TRBD1; V gene: TRBV27; clone size: -; CDR3 protein: CASSSRDRPNSPLHF; CDR3 DNA: TGTGCCAGCAGTTCCCGGGACAGGCCTAATTCACCCCTCCACTTT
J gene: TRBJ2-7; D gene: -; V gene: TRBV6-5; clone size: once; CDR3 protein: CASSPDYHRSEQYF; CDR3 DNA: TGTGCCAGCAGTCCAGACTATCACCGATCCGAGCAGTACTTC
J gene: TRBJ1-2; D gene: TRBD1; V gene: TRBV5-1; clone size: -; CDR3 protein: CASSLAGTGGVANYGYTF; CDR3 DNA: TGCGCCAGCAGCTTGGCCGGGACAGGGGGAGTCGCAAACTATGGCTACACCTTC
J gene: TRBJ1-6; D gene: -; V gene: TRBV3-1/TRBV3-2; clone size: -; CDR3 protein: CASSQDYLSGGSPLHF; CDR3 DNA: TGTGCCAGCAGCCAGGACTACCTGAGTGGGGGGTCACCCCTCCACTTT
J gene: TRBJ2-7; D gene: -; V gene: TRBV30; clone size: -; CDR3 protein: CAWTPMDRYEQYF; CDR3 DNA: TGTGCCTGGACCCCGATGGACCGCTACGAGCAGTACTTC
J gene: TRBJ1-1; D gene: -; V gene: TRBV7-9; clone size: -; CDR3 protein: CASSFGTLRGGMNTEAFF; CDR3 DNA: TGTGCCAGCAGCTTTGGGACCCTCCGAGGCGGAATGAACACTGAAGCTTTCTTT
J gene: TRBJ2-3; D gene: -; V gene: TRBV30; clone size: -; CDR3 protein: CAWSSRDSTQYF; CDR3 DNA: TGTGCCTGGAGTTCCAGGGATTCTACGCAGTATTTT
J gene: TRBJ2-5; D gene: -; V gene: TRBV2; clone size: -; CDR3 protein: CASSRIRGETQYF; CDR3 DNA: TGTGCCAGCAGTAGAATCAGAGGAGAGACCCAGTACTTC
J gene: TRBJ2-1; D gene: TRBD2; V gene: TRBV19; clone size: -; CDR3 protein: CASSIGGLAGGNIEQFF; CDR3 DNA: TGTGCCAGTAGTATAGGGGGGTTGGCGGGAGGGAATATTGAGCAGTTCTTC
J gene: TRBJ2-6; D gene: -; V gene: TRBV15; clone size: -; CDR3 protein: CATSRQYSGANVLTF; CDR3 DNA: TGTGCCACCAGCAGACAGTACTCTGGGGCCAACGTCCTGACTTTC
J gene: TRBJ2-7; D gene: TRBD1; V gene: TRBV29-1; clone size: -; CDR3 protein: CSVAAGQVGEQYF; CDR3 DNA: TGCAGCGTTGCCGCCGGACAGGTCGGTGAGCAGTACTTC
J gene: TRBJ2-3; D gene: -; V gene: TRBV3-1/TRBV3-2; clone size: -; CDR3 protein: CASSFRWPPADTQYF; CDR3 DNA: TGTGCCAGCAGCTTCCGTTGGCCCCCGGCAGATACGCAGTATTTT
J gene: TRBJ1-2; D gene: TRBD1; V gene: TRBV5-1; clone size: once; CDR3 protein: CASSLGSTGAIVHGYTF; CDR3 DNA: TGCGCCAGCAGCTTGGGGTCAACAGGGGCGATAGTACATGGCTACACCTTC
J gene: TRBJ2-1; D gene: -; V gene: TRBV5-8; clone size: -; CDR3 protein: CASSPRNGVYNEQFF; CDR3 DNA: TGTGCCAGCAGCCCTAGAAATGGGGTTTACAATGAGCAGTTCTTC
J gene: TRBJ2-3; D gene: TRBD2; V gene: TRBV9; clone size: -; CDR3 protein: CASSVAASGKQYF; CDR3 DNA: TGTGCCAGCAGCGTAGCTGCTAGCGGGAAGCAGTATTTT
J gene: TRBJ1-3; D gene: TRBD1; V gene: TRBV6-5; clone size: -; CDR3 protein: CASGFRGGASGNTIYF; CDR3 DNA: TGTGCCAGCGGTTTTAGAGGGGGCGCGTCGGGAAACACCATATATTTT
J gene: TRBJ2-7; D gene: TRBD1; V gene: TRBV5-4; clone size: -; CDR3 protein: CASSRPGGFDEQYF; CDR3 DNA: TGTGCCAGCAGCCGCCCAGGGGGTTTCGACGAGCAGTACTTC
J gene: TRBJ1-1; D gene: -; V gene: TRBV2; clone size: few; CDR3 protein: CASSVTRTDNTEAFF; CDR3 DNA: TGTGCCAGCAGTGTAACCCGGACAGACAACACTGAAGCTTTCTTT
J gene: TRBJ1-6; D gene: -; V gene: TRBV7-3; clone size: once; CDR3 protein: CASSRGGEYNSPLHF; CDR3 DNA: TGTGCCAGCTCCAGGGGAGGGGAGTATAATTCACCCCTCCACTTT
J gene: TRBJ2-1; D gene: TRBD2; V gene: TRBV9; clone size: -; CDR3 protein: CASRGASGYNEQFF; CDR3 DNA: TGTGCCAGCCGGGGGGCTAGCGGGTACAATGAGCAGTTCTTC
J gene: TRBJ2-7; D gene: TRBD2; V gene: TRBV7-9; clone size: -; CDR3 protein: CASSYGTSGTYEQYF; CDR3 DNA: TGTGCCAGCAGTTATGGGACTAGCGGGACCTACGAGCAGTACTTC
J gene: TRBJ1-3; D gene: -; V gene: TRBV6-5; clone size: -; CDR3 protein: CASSYSREPGNTIYF; CDR3 DNA: TGTGCCAGCAGTTACTCACGGGAGCCTGGAAACACCATATATTTT
J gene: TRBJ2-3; D gene: TRBD2; V gene: TRBV9; clone size: -; CDR3 protein: CASSVDSGGTDTQYF; CDR3 DNA: TGTGCCAGCAGCGTAGATAGCGGGGGCACAGATACGCAGTATTTT
J gene: TRBJ2-3; D gene: -; V gene: TRBV7-9; clone size: -; CDR3 protein: CASGLRETTDTQYF; CDR3 DNA: TGTGCCAGCGGCCTTAGGGAGACCACAGATACGCAGTATTTT
J gene: TRBJ2-1; D gene: -; V gene: TRBV14; clone size: -; CDR3 protein: CASSQSSYNEQFF; CDR3 DNA: TGTGCCAGCAGCCAGTCTAGCTACAATGAGCAGTTCTTC
J gene: TRBJ1-5; D gene: -; V gene: TRBV7-8; clone size: -; CDR3 protein: CASSLGRISNQPQHF; CDR3 DNA: TGTGCCAGCTCTCTTGGCCGGATTAGCAATCAGCCCCAGCATTTT
J gene: TRBJ2-5; D gene: -; V gene: TRBV12-2; clone size: -; CDR3 protein: CASRLGPLERETQYF; CDR3 DNA: TGTGCAAGTCGCTTAGGGCCGCTTGAGCGGGAGACCCAGTACTTC
J gene: TRBJ2-3; D gene: TRBD2; V gene: TRBV19; clone size: -; CDR3 protein: CASSTPTSGFTDTQYF; CDR3 DNA: TGTGCCAGTAGTACCCCGACTAGCGGCTTCACAGATACGCAGTATTTT
J gene: TRBJ1-4; D gene: -; V gene: TRBV5-1; clone size: -; CDR3 protein: CASSFKGVATNEKLFF; CDR3 DNA: TGCGCCAGCAGCTTCAAGGGAGTGGCAACTAATGAAAAACTGTTTTTT
J gene: TRBJ2-2; D gene: TRBD2; V gene: TRBV3-1/TRBV3-2; clone size: -; CDR3 protein: CASSQDGAGGINTGELFF; CDR3 DNA: TGTGCCAGCAGCCAAGACGGCGCGGGAGGGATAAACACCGGGGAGCTGTTTTTT
J gene: TRBJ2-1; D gene: -; V gene: TRBV5-6; clone size: -; CDR3 protein: CASRMTGGNEQFF; CDR3 DNA: TGTGCCAGCAGGATGACAGGAGGGAATGAGCAGTTCTTC
J gene: TRBJ2-7; D gene: -; V gene: TRBV5-1; clone size: -; CDR3 protein: CASSPVGYEQYF; CDR3 DNA: TGCGCCAGCAGCCCCGTGGGATACGAGCAGTACTTC
J gene: TRBJ1-2; D gene: -; V gene: TRBV5-1; clone size: once; CDR3 protein: CASSSPGSYGYTF; CDR3 DNA: TGCGCCAGCAGCTCGCCGGGATCGTATGGCTACACCTTC
J gene: TRBJ1-1; D gene: -; V gene: TRBV2; clone size: -; CDR3 protein: CATLGLWDTEAFF; CDR3 DNA: TGTGCCACCCTGGGGCTCTGGGACACTGAAGCTTTCTTT
J gene: TRBJ2-7; D gene: -; V gene: TRBV6-5; clone size: -; CDR3 protein: CASSYSALSGYEQYF; CDR3 DNA: TGTGCCAGCAGTTACTCGGCCCTGTCGGGCTACGAGCAGTACTTC
J gene: TRBJ1-3; D gene: -; V gene: TRBV28; clone size: -; CDR3 protein: CASSLLRATGNTIYF; CDR3 DNA: TGTGCCAGCAGTTTATTGAGGGCGACTGGAAACACCATATATTTT
J gene: TRBJ2-1; D gene: TRBD2; V gene: TRBV27; clone size: -; CDR3 protein: CASSRTSGSSYNEQFF; CDR3 DNA: TGTGCCAGCAGTCGGACTAGCGGGAGCTCCTACAATGAGCAGTTCTTC
J gene: TRBJ2-4; D gene: -; V gene: TRBV6-5; clone size: -; CDR3 protein: CASESPEGINIQYF; CDR3 DNA: TGTGCCAGCGAATCCCCGGAGGGGATCAACATTCAGTACTTC
J gene: TRBJ2-3; D gene: TRBD2; V gene: TRBV27; clone size: -; CDR3 protein: CASSHLAASSTDTQYF; CDR3 DNA: TGTGCCAGCAGTCACCTAGCGGCGTCTAGCACAGATACGCAGTATTTT
J gene: TRBJ1-1; D gene: -; V gene: TRBV3-1/TRBV3-2; clone size: -; CDR3 protein: CASSQGREKAFF; CDR3 DNA: TGTGCCAGCAGCCAAGGCAGGGAGAAAGCTTTCTTT
J gene: TRBJ2-1; D gene: -; V gene: TRBV28; clone size: -; CDR3 protein: CASSLVRGPAEQFF; CDR3 DNA: TGTGCCAGCAGTTTGGTCCGGGGGCCGGCTGAGCAGTTCTTC
J gene: TRBJ1-3; D gene: TRBD1; V gene: TRBV5-1; clone size: -; CDR3 protein: CASRGRQGLTGNTIYF; CDR3 DNA: TGCGCCAGCAGGGGCCGACAGGGGTTAACTGGAAACACCATATATTTT
J gene: TRBJ2-1; D gene: -; V gene: TRBV11-2; clone size: once; CDR3 protein: CASSLGPDNEQFF; CDR3 DNA: TGTGCCAGCAGCTTAGGTCCGGACAATGAGCAGTTCTTC
J gene: TRBJ2-7; D gene: TRBD2; V gene: TRBV3-1/TRBV3-2; clone size: -; CDR3 protein: CASSQLAGAYEQYF; CDR3 DNA: TGTGCCAGCAGCCAACTAGCGGGAGCCTACGAGCAGTACTTC
J gene: TRBJ1-5; D gene: -; V gene: TRBV28; clone size: -; CDR3 protein: CASSPFDGTGAQHF; CDR3 DNA: TGTGCCAGCAGCCCCTTTGACGGGACTGGAGCCCAGCATTTT
J gene: TRBJ2-7; D gene: TRBD2; V gene: TRBV7-8; clone size: -; CDR3 protein: CASSPGGSGGVYEQYF; CDR3 DNA: TGTGCCAGCAGCCCCGGGGGGAGCGGCGGGGTTTACGAGCAGTACTTC
J gene: TRBJ2-1; D gene: -; V gene: TRBV2; clone size: -; CDR3 protein: CASSFGRYYNEQFF; CDR3 DNA: TGTGCCAGCAGCTTCGGAAGATATTACAATGAGCAGTTCTTC
J gene: TRBJ1-5; D gene: -; V gene: TRBV18; clone size: once; CDR3 protein: CASSPGNDQPQHF; CDR3 DNA: TGTGCCAGCTCACCCGGGAACGACCAGCCCCAGCATTTT
J gene: TRBJ2-1; D gene: TRBD2; V gene: TRBV9; clone size: -; CDR3 protein: CASSVVLGGLVNEQFF; CDR3 DNA: TGTGCCAGCAGCGTAGTACTCGGGGGACTAGTCAATGAGCAGTTCTTC
J gene: TRBJ2-1; D gene: TRBD2; V gene: TRBV30; clone size: -; CDR3 protein: CAWTKTLAGGYNEQFF; CDR3 DNA: TGTGCCTGGACCAAAACCCTAGCGGGGGGGTACAATGAGCAGTTCTTC
J gene: TRBJ2-1; D gene: TRBD1; V gene: TRBV7-3; clone size: -; CDR3 protein: CASRGTGVEQFF; CDR3 DNA: TGTGCCAGCAGAGGGACAGGGGTTGAGCAGTTCTTC